A selection of T cell receptor beta chains follows, all from one sample in a study of CD4+ T cells in melanoma. Assay: immunoSEQ multiplex PCR; the TCRdb copy retains only in-frame clones and omits some. The sample comprises 50,000 or so clones, about 91% of which are singletons, and 10% to 15% rests with the top ten. The sequenced sample was peripheral blood. Receptors were obtained from a human donor with melanoma. Both conserved end residues are part of each CDR3. Each record gives: V gene, CDR3 protein.

TRBV7-9,CASSSGTYEQYF
TRBV19,CASSHNPGNTIYF
TRBV5-4,CASSLGTEAFF
TRBV4-1,CASSQGGRKGTGELFF
TRBV6-5,CASRTGTAPYNEQFF
TRBV7-2,CASSSDRGAYYEQYF
TRBV4-3,CASSLSGTGTPQHF
TRBV4-2,CASSQRPKGSYNEQFF
TRBV5-1,CASSFEPSTFSGYTF
TRBV30,CASRVSYGYTF
TRBV30,CAWSVYGGETQYF
TRBV10-3,CAIMDLANEKLFF
TRBV2,CASSEARREETQYF
TRBV2,CASSPILSYNSPLHF
TRBV9,CASSVPQTGDGANVLTF
TRBV6-5,CASRPRGSAEQYF
TRBV28,CASSLVFGSPLHF
TRBV7-8,CASALASGDQETQYF
TRBV7-2,CASSLEGYGYTF
TRBV19,CASSIAGGPYEQYF
TRBV29-1,CSVAVMAAAYEQYF
TRBV7-9,CASSPSGEYNEQFF
TRBV18,CASSPAAIDLMNTEAFF
TRBV28,CASSWAGQGRPQPQHF
TRBV30,CAWSVRRQETQYF
TRBV5-1,CASSLQERGGYEQYF
TRBV28,CASKGDTAQHF
TRBV5-8,CASSWPAGSANTGELFF
TRBV4-1,CASRKQGSYEQYF
TRBV25-1,CASSEGRGHQPQHF
TRBV9,CASSVEPFTTANYGYTF
TRBV29-1,CSVDTGQKYHPTTNEKLFF
TRBV28,CASSLRSYEQYF
TRBV11-2,CASTGGIDSPLHF
TRBV27,CASSWNRGPNEKLFF
TRBV6-1,CASVPQGDRTEALF
TRBV12-2,CASRFFRVRTSDYGYTF
TRBV30,CAWSRSSYYGYTF
TRBV5-1,CASSSNSGNTIYF
TRBV6-5,CASRTTRGGSTIYF
TRBV7-2,CASSSLSVGAYNEQFF
TRBV4-2,CASSQVGGTGVEQYF
TRBV6-5,CASRNQGPAFF
TRBV7-9,CASSQTGWDTEAFF
TRBV11-3,CASSPTSGAETQYF
TRBV28,CASRLDPLRGSPLHF
TRBV29-1,CSVAGQGANTEAFF
TRBV11-2,CASSPLSGPQYEQYF
TRBV9,CASSVNPETGQPQHF
TRBV7-7,CASTRTGQSGETQYF
TRBV9,CASSVTGISTYEQYF
TRBV18,CASSPPTGRETQYF
TRBV11-2,CASSTPRGQGNGYTF
TRBV7-9,CASSAGQGSNQPQHF
TRBV7-9,CASSSPETQYF